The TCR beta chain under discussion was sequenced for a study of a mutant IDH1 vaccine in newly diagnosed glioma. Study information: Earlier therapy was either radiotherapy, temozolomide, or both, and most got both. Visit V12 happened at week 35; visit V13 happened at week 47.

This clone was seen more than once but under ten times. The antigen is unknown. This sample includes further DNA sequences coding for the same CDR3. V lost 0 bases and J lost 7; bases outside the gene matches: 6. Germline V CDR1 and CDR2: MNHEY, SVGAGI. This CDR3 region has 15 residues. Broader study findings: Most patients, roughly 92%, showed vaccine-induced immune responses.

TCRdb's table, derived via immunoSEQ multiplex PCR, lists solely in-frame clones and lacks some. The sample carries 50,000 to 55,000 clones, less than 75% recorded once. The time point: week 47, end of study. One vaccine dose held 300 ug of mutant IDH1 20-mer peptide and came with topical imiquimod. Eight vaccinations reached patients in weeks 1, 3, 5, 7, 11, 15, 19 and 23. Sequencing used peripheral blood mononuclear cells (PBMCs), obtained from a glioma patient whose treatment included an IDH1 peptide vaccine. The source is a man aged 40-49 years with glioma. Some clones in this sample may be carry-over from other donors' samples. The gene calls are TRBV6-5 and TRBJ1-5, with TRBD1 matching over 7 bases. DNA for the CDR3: TGTGCCAGCAGTTACTCGCGACAGGGCCACCAGCCCCAGCATTTT. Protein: CASSYSRQGHQPQHF.